A selection of T cell receptor beta chains follows, all from one sample in a study of T cells in localized non-small cell lung cancer. Clones were sequenced by immunoSEQ multiplex PCR, and TCRdb holds only the in-frame ones, with some missing. The repertoire consists of some 30,000 clones, with about 85% occurring once and the leading ten covering less than 20%. Here the sequenced sample was peripheral blood mononuclear cells, taken before any cancer treatment. These receptors all come from a man aged 40 to 75 with stage III lung adenocarcinoma. CDR3s include the opening cysteine and the closing phenylalanine or tryptophan. D genes are given only for firm matches. Size tells how often a clone was seen (once, few, many) or the class of an expanded clone, and some rows leave it out.

J	size	D	V	DNA	CDR3
TRBJ2-7	few	TRBD1	TRBV7-3	TGTGCCAGCAGCTTGTCCCGGGACAGGGCCGAGCAGTACTTC	CASSLSRDRAEQYF
TRBJ2-2	NA	TRBD2	TRBV5-5	TGTGCCAGCAGCTTCTCCGGGACTACGCCCGGGGGGGAGCTGTTTTTT	CASSFSGTTPGGELFF
TRBJ2-3	NA	NA	TRBV11-3	TGTGCCAGCAGCTTAGGGGCACAGCGCACAGATACGCAGTATTTT	CASSLGAQRTDTQYF
TRBJ2-5	NA	TRBD1	TRBV6-5	TGTGCCAGCAGTTACTCGATAACAGGGGCTAGAGAGACCCAGTACTTC	CASSYSITGARETQYF
TRBJ1-2	NA	NA	TRBV6-5	TGTGCCAGCAGATCAACAGGGTATGGCTACACCTTC	CASRSTGYGYTF
TRBJ1-1	NA	NA	TRBV2	TGTGCCAGCAGTGAACAGGATTACACTGAAGCTTTCTTT	CASSEQDYTEAFF
TRBJ2-1	few	TRBD2	TRBV19	TGTGCCAGTAGTATAGATCAAGCGGGGGGCCACAATGAGCAGTTCTTC	CASSIDQAGGHNEQFF
TRBJ2-5	NA	TRBD1	TRBV7-7	TGTGCCAGCAGCCACAAGGGACAGCCACAAGAGACCCAGTACTTC	CASSHKGQPQETQYF
TRBJ1-2	few	TRBD1	TRBV28	TGTGCCACCCATGTGACAGGGACCTATGGCTACACCTTC	CATHVTGTYGYTF
TRBJ2-6	NA	NA	TRBV11-1	TGTGCCAGCAGGATAGGGGAGGCTGGGGCCAACGTCCTGACTTTC	CASRIGEAGANVLTF
TRBJ1-2	NA	TRBD1	TRBV4-1	TGCGCCAGCAGCAGGGGACAGGGGGACTACACCTTC	CASSRGQGDYTF
TRBJ1-5	NA	NA	TRBV12-5	TGTGCTAGTGGTTCCCCAAAGCAGGGCTATAGCAATCAGCCCCAGCATTTT	CASGSPKQGYSNQPQHF
TRBJ2-3	NA	NA	TRBV7-9	TGTGCCAGCAGCACCACCGACAGGAAGCGAGCAGATACGCAGTATTTT	CASSTTDRKRADTQYF
TRBJ2-7	NA	NA	TRBV7-2	TGTGCCAGCAGCTTAGATTTTGCCTACGAGCAGTACTTC	CASSLDFAYEQYF
TRBJ2-2	few	TRBD1	TRBV11-1	TGTGCCAGCGACAGGGTTAACACCGGGGAGCTGTTTTTT	CASDRVNTGELFF
TRBJ2-6	NA	NA	TRBV19	TGTGCCAGTAGTAGACGGGATCCCAGTGGAGGGGCCAACGTCCTGACTTTC	CASSRRDPSGGANVLTF
TRBJ1-2	once	NA	TRBV18	TGTGCCAGCTCACAGGGTGGTGGCTACACCTTC	CASSQGGGYTF
TRBJ2-7	few	NA	TRBV28	TGTGCCAGCAGTTTCGGACAGACCTACGAGCAGTACTTC	CASSFGQTYEQYF
TRBJ1-2	NA	NA	TRBV15	TGTGCCACCAGCAGAGGAAAGGAGCTGGGCTACACCTTC	CATSRGKELGYTF
TRBJ2-1	NA	NA	TRBV11-3	TGTGCCAGCAGCTTCGACGGCAATTCCTACAATGAGCAGTTCTTC	CASSFDGNSYNEQFF
TRBJ2-3	once	TRBD2	TRBV4-2	TGTGCCAGCAGCCAAAGAGTCCAGCGGGGGGCAAGCACAGATACGCAGTATTTT	CASSQRVQRGASTDTQYF
TRBJ2-7	NA	TRBD1	TRBV18	TGTGCCAGCTCACGAGGTGGGACAGGGCTTGGCGAGCAGTACTTC	CASSRGGTGLGEQYF
TRBJ1-3	NA	NA	TRBV19	TGTGCCAGTAGGAGGACACAGGCTACCGGAAACACCATATATTTT	CASRRTQATGNTIYF
TRBJ1-4	NA	TRBD1	TRBV5-1	TGCGCCAGCAGCCTGTGGACAGGGGGAGTTGAAAAACTGTTTTTT	CASSLWTGGVEKLFF
TRBJ1-2	NA	TRBD1	TRBV28	TGTGCCACCGTAGGACAGGACTATGGCTACACCTTC	CATVGQDYGYTF
TRBJ1-2	NA	NA	TRBV29-1	TGCAGCGTTGGGGGGGCGGGGCACCACTCCTATGGCTACACCTTC	CSVGGAGHHSYGYTF
TRBJ2-2	NA	NA	TRBV18	TGTGCCAGCTCACTGCTTCCCGGGAGCTACGGGAACACCGGGGAGCTGTTTTTT	CASSLLPGSYGNTGELFF
TRBJ2-3	NA	NA	TRBV27	TGTGCCAGCAGTTTCGGGATGGATACGCAGTATTTT	CASSFGMDTQYF
TRBJ2-2	NA	TRBD2	TRBV29-1	TGCAGCGTTGAAGTGACCAGGAGGACTAGCGACGGGACCGGGGAGCTGTTTTTT	CSVEVTRRTSDGTGELFF
TRBJ2-4	NA	NA	TRBV6-5	TGTGCCAGCAGAGCTACTGGGGCAGTCAAAAACATTCAGTACTTC	CASRATGAVKNIQYF
TRBJ1-1	NA	NA	TRBV7-2	TGTGCCAGCACTTCTAGGGCGAGTCTGACCATGAACACTGAAGCTTTCTTT	CASTSRASLTMNTEAFF
TRBJ2-1	NA	NA	TRBV11-2	TGTGCCAGCAGCTCTCCGGGACGAATCGGAATGGAGCAGTTCTTC	CASSSPGRIGMEQFF
TRBJ2-7	NA	NA	TRBV28	TGTGCCAGCAAATCGTTGACGGTCTACTACGAGCAGTACTTC	CASKSLTVYYEQYF
TRBJ2-2	NA	NA	TRBV6-5	TGTGCCAGCAAGGACGGACATAGGAACACCGGGGAGCTGTTTTTT	CASKDGHRNTGELFF
TRBJ1-6	few	TRBD1	TRBV2	TGTGCCAGCAGCATTGGACAGGGGTTGTCACCCCTCCACTTT	CASSIGQGLSPLHF
TRBJ2-7	NA	NA	TRBV15	TGTGCCACCAGCAGAGGTATGATCCTCTACGAGCAGTACTTC	CATSRGMILYEQYF
TRBJ2-3	NA	TRBD2	TRBV11-3	TGTGCCAGCAGTCTTAGCGGGGGGAGCACAGATACGCAGTATTTT	CASSLSGGSTDTQYF
TRBJ1-2	NA	NA	TRBV7-2	TGTGCCAGCAGCTTAGAAAAAACCGGGAGAGATGGCTACACCTTC	CASSLEKTGRDGYTF
TRBJ2-7	NA	NA	TRBV7-2	TGTGCCAGCAGCTTTGACGGGAGCTCCTACGAGCAGTACTTC	CASSFDGSSYEQYF
TRBJ1-1	NA	NA	TRBV11-1	TGTGCCAGCAGCTTAGCCGACAGTAGAAACCTTGAAGCTTTCTTT	CASSLADSRNLEAFF
TRBJ1-1	NA	NA	TRBV7-2	TGTGCCAGCAGCTTAGATCGGGATACTGAAGCTTTCTTT	CASSLDRDTEAFF
TRBJ2-7	few	NA	TRBV6-1	TGTGCCAGCAGGAGGGTGACAGGCGCGCGGGAGCAGTACTTC	CASRRVTGAREQYF
TRBJ1-6	NA	NA	TRBV4-2	TGTGCCAGCAGCCAAGTTGGGGATAACTCACCCCTCCACTTT	CASSQVGDNSPLHF
TRBJ2-1	NA	NA	TRBV13	TGTGCCAGCAGCCCCGCCGGCCCCAGAAGGGAGCAGTTCTTC	CASSPAGPRREQFF
TRBJ2-6	NA	NA	TRBV19	TGTGCCAGTAGTACCCGGGAGAGTGGGGCCAACGTCCTGACTTTC	CASSTRESGANVLTF
TRBJ2-3	NA	NA	TRBV7-2	TGTGCCAGCAGCTCCGATTCTAGTGTTAGCACAGATACGCAGTATTTT	CASSSDSSVSTDTQYF
TRBJ1-2	NA	TRBD1	TRBV7-2	TGTGCCAGCAGCTTAGCGGGACAGGGCTATGGCTACACCTTC	CASSLAGQGYGYTF
TRBJ2-2	NA	TRBD2	TRBV19	TGTGCCAGTAGTCCCGGGACTAGCGGAACCGGGGAGCTGTTTTTT	CASSPGTSGTGELFF
TRBJ2-1	NA	NA	TRBV7-9	TGTGCCAGCAGCTTAGCTGGAACCAATGAGCAGTTCTTC	CASSLAGTNEQFF